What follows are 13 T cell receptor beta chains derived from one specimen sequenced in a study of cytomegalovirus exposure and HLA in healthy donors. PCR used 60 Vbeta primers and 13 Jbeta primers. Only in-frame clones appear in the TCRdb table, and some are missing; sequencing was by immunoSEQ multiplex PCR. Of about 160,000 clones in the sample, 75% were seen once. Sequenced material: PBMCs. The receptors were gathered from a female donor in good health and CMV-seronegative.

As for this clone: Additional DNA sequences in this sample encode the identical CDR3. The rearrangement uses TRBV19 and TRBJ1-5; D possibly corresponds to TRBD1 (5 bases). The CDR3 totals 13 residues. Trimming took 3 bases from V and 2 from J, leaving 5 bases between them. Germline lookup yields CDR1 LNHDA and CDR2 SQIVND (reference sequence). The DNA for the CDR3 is TGTGCCAGTAGTATCAGGGGCAATCAGCCCCAGCATTTT. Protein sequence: CASSIRGNQPQHF. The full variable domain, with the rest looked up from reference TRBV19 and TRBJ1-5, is DGGITQSPKYLFRKEGQNVTLSCEQNLNHDAMYWYRQDPGQGLRLIYYSQIVNDFQKGDIAEGYSVSREKKESFPLTVTSAQKNPTAFYLCASSIRGNQPQHFGDGTRLSIL.

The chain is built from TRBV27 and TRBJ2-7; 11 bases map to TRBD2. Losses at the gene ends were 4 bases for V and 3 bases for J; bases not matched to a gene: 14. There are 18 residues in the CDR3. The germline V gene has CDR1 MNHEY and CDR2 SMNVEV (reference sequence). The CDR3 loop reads CASSYKLGSGRALYEQYF. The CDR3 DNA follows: TGTGCCAGCAGTTATAAGTTGGGTAGCGGGAGGGCCCTCTACGAGCAGTACTTC.

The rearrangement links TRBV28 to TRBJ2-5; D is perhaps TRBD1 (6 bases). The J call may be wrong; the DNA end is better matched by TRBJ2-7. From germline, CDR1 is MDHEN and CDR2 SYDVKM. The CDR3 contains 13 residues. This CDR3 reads CASSLPGAYEQYF. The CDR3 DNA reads TGTGCCAGCAGTTTACCAGGGGCCTACGAGCAGTACTTC.

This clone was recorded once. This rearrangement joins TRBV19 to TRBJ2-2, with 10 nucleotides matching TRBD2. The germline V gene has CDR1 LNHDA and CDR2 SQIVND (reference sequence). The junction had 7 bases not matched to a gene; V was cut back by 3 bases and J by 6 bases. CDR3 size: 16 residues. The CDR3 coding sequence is TGTGCCAGTAGTATGGTCGCTAGCGGGAGTGCCGGGGAGCTGTTTTTT. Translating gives CASSMVASGSAGELFF.

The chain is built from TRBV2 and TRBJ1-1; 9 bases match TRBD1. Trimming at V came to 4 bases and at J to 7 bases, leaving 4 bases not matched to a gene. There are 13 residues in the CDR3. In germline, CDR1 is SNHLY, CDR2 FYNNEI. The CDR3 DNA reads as TGTGCCAGCAGTGGGGGACAGGGACTTGAAGCTTTCTTT. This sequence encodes CASSGGQGLEAFF.

The CDR3 spells CASSALMDRGLDTQYF. Here the CDR3 DNA reads TGTGCCAGCAGCGCGCTGATGGACAGGGGGCTTGATACGCAGTATTTT. This chain joins TRBV9 and TRBJ2-3; 11 bases agree with TRBD1. J lost 6 bases, V lost 3 bases, and 9 bases had no gene match. Per the germline V gene, CDR1 is SGDLS and CDR2 is YYNGEE. The CDR3 covers 16 residues.

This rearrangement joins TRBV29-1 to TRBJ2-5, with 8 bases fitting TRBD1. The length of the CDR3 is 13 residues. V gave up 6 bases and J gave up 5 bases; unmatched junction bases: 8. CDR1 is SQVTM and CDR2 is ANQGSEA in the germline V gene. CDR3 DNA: TGCAGCGTCCGCCCGACAGGGGCGGAGACCCAGTACTTC. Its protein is CSVRPTGAETQYF.

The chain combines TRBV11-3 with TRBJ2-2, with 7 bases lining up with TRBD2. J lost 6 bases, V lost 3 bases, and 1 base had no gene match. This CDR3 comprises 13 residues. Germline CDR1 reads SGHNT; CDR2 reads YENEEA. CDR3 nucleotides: TGTGCCAGCAGCTTTAGCGGGCCCGGGGAGCTGTTTTTT. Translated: CASSFSGPGELFF.

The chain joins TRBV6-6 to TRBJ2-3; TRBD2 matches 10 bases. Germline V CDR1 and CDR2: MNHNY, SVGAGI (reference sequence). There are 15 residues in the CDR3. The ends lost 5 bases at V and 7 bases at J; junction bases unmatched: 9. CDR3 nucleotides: TGTGCCAGCAGTAAAGGACTAGCGGTATTCCATACGCAGTATTTT. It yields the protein CASSKGLAVFHTQYF.

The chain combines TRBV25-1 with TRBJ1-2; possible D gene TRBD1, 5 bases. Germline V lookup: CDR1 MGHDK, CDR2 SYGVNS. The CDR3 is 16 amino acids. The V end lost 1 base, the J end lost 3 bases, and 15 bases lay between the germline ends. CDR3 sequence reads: CASSELGQGYYYGYTF. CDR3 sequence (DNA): TGTGCCAGCAGTGAATTAGGGCAGGGTTATTACTATGGCTACACCTTC.

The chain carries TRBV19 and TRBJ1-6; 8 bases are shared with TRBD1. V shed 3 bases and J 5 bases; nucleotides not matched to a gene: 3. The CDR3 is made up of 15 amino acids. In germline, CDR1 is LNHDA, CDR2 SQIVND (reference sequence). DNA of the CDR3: TGTGCCAGTAGTATCGACAGGGGAGATAATTCACCCCTCCACTTT. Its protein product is CASSIDRGDNSPLHF.

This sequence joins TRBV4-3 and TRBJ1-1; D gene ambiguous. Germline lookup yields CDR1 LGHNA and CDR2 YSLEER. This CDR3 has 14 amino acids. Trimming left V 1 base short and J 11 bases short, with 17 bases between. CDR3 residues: CASSQVGSRDKAFF. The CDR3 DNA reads TGCGCCAGCAGCCAAGTCGGGAGTCGAGACAAGGCTTTCTTT.

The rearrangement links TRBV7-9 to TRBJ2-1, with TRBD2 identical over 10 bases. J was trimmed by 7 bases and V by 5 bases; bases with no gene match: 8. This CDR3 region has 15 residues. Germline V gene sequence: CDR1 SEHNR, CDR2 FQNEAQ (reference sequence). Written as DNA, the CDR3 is TGTGCCAGCAGCCCGGCGGGACTAGCGTTAAATGAGCAGTTCTTC. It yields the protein CASSPAGLALNEQFF.